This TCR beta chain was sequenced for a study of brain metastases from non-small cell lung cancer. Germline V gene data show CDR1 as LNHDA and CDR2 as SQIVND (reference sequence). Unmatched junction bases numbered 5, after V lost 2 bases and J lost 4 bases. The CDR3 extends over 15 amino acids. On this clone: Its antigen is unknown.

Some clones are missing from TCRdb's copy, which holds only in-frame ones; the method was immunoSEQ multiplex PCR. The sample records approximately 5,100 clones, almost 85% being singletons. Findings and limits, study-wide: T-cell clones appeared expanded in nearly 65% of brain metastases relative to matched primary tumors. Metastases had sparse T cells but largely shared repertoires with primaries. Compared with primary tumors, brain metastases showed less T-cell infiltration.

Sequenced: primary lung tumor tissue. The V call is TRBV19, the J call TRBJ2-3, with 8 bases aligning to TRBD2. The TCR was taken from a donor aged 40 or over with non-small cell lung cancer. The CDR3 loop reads CASSISGGRPDTQYF. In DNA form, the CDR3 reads TGTGCCAGTAGTATATCGGGCGGGAGGCCAGATACGCAGTATTTT.